This record concerns one T cell receptor beta chain sequence. Its antigen is unidentified. Sequence at one end of the junction differs from germline and may be a read error. Where ophthalmopathy was present, donors had moderate-to-severe activity, CAS ≥3, NOSPECS ≥4 and duration under 3 months. Symptoms, serum thyroxine and TRAb, thyroid ultrasound, and orbital computed tomography formed the diagnostic basis. Amplification from RNA transcripts yielded the TCR beta CDR3 regions. The library came from an HTBI-primed first-round RT-PCR and a second-round multiplex PCR. TCRdb re-called the multiplex PCR reads through MiXCR, storing one row per CDR3 protein. Of about 740,000 distinct CDR3 sequences in the sample, roughly two fifths are singletons; the top ten hold 35% to 55%. These data originate in a study of Graves' ophthalmopathy and Graves' hyperthyroidism. Overall study context: The authors collected peripheral blood at initial diagnosis, before any treatment.

Overall study results and limits: Separation of ophthalmopathy from stable hyperthyroidism was achieved by a 13-signature model, at around 89% sensitivity and roughly 81% specificity.

The germline V gene has CDR1 KGHDR and CDR2 SFDVKD. The length of the CDR3 is 15 residues. Input material: peripheral blood. The clonotype originates from an adult man with Graves' ophthalmopathy. The chain recombines TRBV24-1 with TRBJ1-5, with a tentative D call TRBD1 (5 bases). Here the CDR3 reads CASSLRTRRDRPQHF. The CDR3 DNA follows: TGTGCCAGCAGTTTACGGACACGTCGAGATAGGCCCCAGCATTTT.